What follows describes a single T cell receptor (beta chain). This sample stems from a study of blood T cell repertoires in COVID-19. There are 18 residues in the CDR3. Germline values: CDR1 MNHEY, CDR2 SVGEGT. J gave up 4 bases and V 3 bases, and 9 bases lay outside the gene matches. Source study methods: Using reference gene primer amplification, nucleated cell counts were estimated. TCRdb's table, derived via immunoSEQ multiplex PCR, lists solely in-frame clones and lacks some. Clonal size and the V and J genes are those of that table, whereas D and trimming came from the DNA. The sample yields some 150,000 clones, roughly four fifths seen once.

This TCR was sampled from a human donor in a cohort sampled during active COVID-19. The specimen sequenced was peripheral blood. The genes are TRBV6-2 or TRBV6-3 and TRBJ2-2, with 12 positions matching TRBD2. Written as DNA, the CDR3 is TGTGCCAGCAGTTATCCCCTCGGACTAGCGGGGAGCACCGGGGAGCTGTTTTTT. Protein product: CASSYPLGLAGSTGELFF.